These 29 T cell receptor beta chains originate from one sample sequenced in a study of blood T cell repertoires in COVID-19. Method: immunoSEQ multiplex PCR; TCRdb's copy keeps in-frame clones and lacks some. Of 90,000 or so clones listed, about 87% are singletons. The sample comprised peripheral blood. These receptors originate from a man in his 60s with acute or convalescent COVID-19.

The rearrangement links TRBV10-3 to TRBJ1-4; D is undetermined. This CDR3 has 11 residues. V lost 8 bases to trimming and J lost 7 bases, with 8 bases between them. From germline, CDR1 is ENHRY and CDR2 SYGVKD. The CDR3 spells CAISGGEKLFF. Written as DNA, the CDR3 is TGTGCCATCTCAGGAGGTGAAAAACTGTTTTTT.

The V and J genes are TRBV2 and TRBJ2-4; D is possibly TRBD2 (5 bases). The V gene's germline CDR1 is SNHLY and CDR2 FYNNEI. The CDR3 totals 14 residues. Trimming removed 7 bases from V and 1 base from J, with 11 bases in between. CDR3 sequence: CASTGSVAKNIQYF. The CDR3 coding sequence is TGTGCCAGCACCGGTAGCGTTGCCAAAAACATTCAGTACTTC.

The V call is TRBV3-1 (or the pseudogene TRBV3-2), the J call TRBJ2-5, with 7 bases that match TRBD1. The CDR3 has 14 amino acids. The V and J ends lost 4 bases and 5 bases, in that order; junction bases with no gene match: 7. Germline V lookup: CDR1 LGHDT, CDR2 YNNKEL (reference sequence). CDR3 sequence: CASSLQGLGETQYF. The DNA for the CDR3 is TGTGCCAGCAGCCTACAGGGGCTGGGGGAGACCCAGTACTTC.

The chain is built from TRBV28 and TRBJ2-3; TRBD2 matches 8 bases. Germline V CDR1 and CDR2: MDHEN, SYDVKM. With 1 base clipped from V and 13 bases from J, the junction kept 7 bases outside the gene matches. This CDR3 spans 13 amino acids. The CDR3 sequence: CASSLSGGALEYF. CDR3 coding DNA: TGTGCCAGCAGTTTATCGGGGGGGGCATTAGAGTATTTT. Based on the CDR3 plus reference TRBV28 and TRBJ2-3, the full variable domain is DVKVTQSSRYLVKRTGEKVFLECVQDMDHENMFWYRQDPGLGLRLIYFSYDVKMKEKGDIPEGYSVSREKKERFSLILESASTNQTSMYLCASSLSGGALEYFGPGTRLTVL.

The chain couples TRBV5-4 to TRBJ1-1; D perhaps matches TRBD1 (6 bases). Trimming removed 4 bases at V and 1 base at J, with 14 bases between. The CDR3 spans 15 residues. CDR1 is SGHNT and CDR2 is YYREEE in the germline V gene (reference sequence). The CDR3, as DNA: TGTGCCAGCAGCCCAGGTGGCAGGGGGAACACTGAAGCTTTCTTT. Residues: CASSPGGRGNTEAFF.

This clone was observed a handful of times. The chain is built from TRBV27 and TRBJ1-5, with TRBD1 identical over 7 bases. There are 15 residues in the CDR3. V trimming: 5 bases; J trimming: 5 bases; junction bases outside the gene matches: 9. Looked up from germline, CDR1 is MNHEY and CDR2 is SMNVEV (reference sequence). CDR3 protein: CASSPDRSNYQPQHF. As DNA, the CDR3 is TGTGCCAGCAGTCCGGACAGGAGCAATTATCAGCCCCAGCATTTT.

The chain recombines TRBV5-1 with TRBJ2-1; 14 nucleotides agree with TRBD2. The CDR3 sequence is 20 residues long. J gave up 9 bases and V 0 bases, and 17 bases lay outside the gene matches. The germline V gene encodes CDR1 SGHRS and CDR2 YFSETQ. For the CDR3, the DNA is TGCGCCAGCAGCTTGGCCTGGGACAGGGGACTAGCGGGGGCAGATAGTGAGCAGTTCTTC. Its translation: CASSLAWDRGLAGADSEQFF.

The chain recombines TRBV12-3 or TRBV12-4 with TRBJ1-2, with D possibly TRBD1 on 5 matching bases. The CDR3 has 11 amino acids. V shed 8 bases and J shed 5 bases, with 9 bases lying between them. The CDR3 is CASGRGYGYTF. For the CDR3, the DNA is TGTGCCAGCGGCCGGGGGTATGGCTACACCTTC.

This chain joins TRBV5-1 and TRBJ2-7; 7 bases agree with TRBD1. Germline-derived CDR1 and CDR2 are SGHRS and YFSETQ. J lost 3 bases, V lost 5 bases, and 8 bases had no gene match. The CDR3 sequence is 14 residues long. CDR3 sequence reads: CASSKGQDLYEQYF. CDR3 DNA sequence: TGCGCCAGCAGTAAAGGACAGGACCTCTACGAGCAGTACTTC.

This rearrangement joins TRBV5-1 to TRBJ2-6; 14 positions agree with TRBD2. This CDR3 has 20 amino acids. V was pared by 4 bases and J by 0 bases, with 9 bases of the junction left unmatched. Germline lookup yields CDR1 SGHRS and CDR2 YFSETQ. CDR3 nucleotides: TGCGCCAGCAGCGGCGGACTAGCGGGGGGCGCGGCCTCTGGGGCCAACGTCCTGACTTTC. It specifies CASSGGLAGGAASGANVLTF.

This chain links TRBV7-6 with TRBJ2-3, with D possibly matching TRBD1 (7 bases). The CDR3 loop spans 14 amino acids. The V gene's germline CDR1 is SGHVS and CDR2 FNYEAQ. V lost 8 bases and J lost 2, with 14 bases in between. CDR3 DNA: TGTGCCAGCTCACCAGGGGGGCTCACAGATACGCAGTATTTT. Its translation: CASSPGGLTDTQYF.

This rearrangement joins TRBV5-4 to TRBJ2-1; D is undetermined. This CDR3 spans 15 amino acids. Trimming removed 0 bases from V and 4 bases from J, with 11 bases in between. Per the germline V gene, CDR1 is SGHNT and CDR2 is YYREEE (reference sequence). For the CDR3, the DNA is TGTGCCAGCAGCTTGGTGGCCGCCGGGTACAATGAGCAGTTCTTC. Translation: CASSLVAAGYNEQFF.

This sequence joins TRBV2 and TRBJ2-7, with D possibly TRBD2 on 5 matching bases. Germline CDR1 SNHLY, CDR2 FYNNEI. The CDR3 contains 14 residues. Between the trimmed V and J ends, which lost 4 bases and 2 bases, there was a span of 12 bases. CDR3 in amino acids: CASSVRGIAYEQYF. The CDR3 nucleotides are TGTGCCAGCAGTGTCCGGGGAATAGCCTACGAGCAGTACTTC.

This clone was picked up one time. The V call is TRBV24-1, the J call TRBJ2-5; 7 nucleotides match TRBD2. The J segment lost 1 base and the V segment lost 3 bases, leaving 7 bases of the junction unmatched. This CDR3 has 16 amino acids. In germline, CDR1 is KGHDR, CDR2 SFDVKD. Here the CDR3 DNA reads TGTGCCACCAGTGATCGGGGGGACGTTCTCCAAGAGACCCAGTACTTC. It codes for CATSDRGDVLQETQYF.

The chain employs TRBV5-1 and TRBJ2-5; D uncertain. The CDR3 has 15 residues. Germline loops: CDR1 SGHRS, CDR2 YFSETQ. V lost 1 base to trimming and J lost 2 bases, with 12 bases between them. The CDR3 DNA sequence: TGCGCCAGCAGCTTGTCCCCCTTAATACAAGAGACCCAGTACTTC. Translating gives CASSLSPLIQETQYF. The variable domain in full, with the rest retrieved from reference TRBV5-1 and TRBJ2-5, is KAGVTQTPRYLIKTRGQQVTLSCSPISGHRSVSWYQQTPGQGLQFLFEYFSETQRNKGNFPGRFSGRQFSNSRSEMNVSTLELGDSALYLCASSLSPLIQETQYFGPGTRLLVL.

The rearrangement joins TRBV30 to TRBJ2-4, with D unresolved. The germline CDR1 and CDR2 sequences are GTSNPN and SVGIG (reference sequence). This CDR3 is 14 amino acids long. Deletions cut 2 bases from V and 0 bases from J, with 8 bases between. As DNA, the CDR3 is TGTGCCTGGAGTATGAAGCTAGCCAAAAACATTCAGTACTTC. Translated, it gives CAWSMKLAKNIQYF.

In DNA, the CDR3 is TGTGCCAGCAGCTCTCTACGTGACAGGGACCAGTACTTC. Translation: CASSSLRDRDQYF. The chain uses TRBV7-9 and TRBJ2-5; 7 bases fit TRBD1. The germline CDR1 and CDR2 sequences are SEHNR and FQNEAQ (reference sequence). After removal of 4 bases from V and 10 bases from J, the junction contained 9 bases not matched to a gene. This CDR3 has 13 residues.

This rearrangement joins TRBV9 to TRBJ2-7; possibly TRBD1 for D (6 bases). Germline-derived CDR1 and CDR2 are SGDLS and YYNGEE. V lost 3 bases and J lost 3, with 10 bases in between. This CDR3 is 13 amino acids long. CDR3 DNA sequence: TGTGCCAGCAGCGCGGGACAATACTACGAGCAGTACTTC. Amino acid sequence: CASSAGQYYEQYF. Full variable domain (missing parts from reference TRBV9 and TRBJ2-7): DSGVTQTPKHLITATGQRVTLRCSPRSGDLSVYWYQQSLDQGLQFLIQYYNGEERAKGNILERFSAQQFPDLHSELNLSSLELGDSALYFCASSAGQYYEQYFGPGTRLTVT.

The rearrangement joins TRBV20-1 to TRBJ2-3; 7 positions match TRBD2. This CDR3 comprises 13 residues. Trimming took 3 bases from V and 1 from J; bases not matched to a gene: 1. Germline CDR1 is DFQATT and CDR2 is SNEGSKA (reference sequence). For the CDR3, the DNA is TGCAGTGCTAGTGGGGGGGGCACAGATACGCAGTATTTT. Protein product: CSASGGGTDTQYF.

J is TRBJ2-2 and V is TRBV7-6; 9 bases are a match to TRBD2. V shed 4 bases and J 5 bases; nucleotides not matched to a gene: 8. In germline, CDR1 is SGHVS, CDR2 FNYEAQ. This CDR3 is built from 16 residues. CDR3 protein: CASSSRASGDTGELFF. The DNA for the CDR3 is TGTGCCAGCAGCTCGAGGGCTAGCGGGGATACCGGGGAGCTGTTTTTT.

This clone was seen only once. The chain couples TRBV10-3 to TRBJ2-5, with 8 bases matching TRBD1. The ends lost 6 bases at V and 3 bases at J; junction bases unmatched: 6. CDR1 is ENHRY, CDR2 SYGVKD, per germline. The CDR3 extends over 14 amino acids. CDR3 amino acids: CAIRDSTGEETQYF. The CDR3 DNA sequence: TGTGCCATCAGGGATTCGACAGGGGAAGAGACCCAGTACTTC.

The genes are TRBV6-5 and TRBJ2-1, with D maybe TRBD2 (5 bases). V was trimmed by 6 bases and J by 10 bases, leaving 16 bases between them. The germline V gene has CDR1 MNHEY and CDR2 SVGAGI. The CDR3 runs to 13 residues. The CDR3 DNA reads TGTGCCAGCAGGAAGGTAGACCGGGGAGAGCAGTTCTTC. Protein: CASRKVDRGEQFF.

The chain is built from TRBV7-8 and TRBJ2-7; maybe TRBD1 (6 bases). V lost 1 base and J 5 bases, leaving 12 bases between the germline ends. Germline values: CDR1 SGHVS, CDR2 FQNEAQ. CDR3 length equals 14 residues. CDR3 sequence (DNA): TGTGCCAGCAGCTTAGTCCGGACAGATCACGAGCAGTACTTC. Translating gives CASSLVRTDHEQYF.

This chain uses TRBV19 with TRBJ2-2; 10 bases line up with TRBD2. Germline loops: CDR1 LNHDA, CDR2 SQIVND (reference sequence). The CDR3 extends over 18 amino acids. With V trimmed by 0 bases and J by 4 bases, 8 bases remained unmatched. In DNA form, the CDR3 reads TGTGCCAGTAGTATAGACGGTAGCGGGAGGCTGGGCACCGGGGAGCTGTTTTTT. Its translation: CASSIDGSGRLGTGELFF.

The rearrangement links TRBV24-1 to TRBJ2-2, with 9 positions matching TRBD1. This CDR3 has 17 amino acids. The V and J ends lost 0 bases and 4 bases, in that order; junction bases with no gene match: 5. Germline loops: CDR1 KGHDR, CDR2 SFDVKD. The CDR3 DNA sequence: TGTGCCACCAGTGATTTGCGGGACAGGGCGAGCACCGGGGAGCTGTTTTTT. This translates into CATSDLRDRASTGELFF.

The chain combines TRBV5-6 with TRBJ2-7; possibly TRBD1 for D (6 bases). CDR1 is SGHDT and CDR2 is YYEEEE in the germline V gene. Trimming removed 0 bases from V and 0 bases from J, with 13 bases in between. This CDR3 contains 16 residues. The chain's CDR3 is CASSLVAGVNSYEQYF. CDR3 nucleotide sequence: TGTGCCAGCAGCTTGGTCGCAGGGGTCAACTCCTACGAGCAGTACTTC.

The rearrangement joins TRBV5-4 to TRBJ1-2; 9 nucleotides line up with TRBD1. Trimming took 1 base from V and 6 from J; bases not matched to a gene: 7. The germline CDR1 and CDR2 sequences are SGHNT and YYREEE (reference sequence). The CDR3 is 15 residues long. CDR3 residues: CASSLTGQGMNGYTF. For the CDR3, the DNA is TGTGCCAGCAGCTTGACTGGACAGGGGATGAATGGCTACACCTTC.

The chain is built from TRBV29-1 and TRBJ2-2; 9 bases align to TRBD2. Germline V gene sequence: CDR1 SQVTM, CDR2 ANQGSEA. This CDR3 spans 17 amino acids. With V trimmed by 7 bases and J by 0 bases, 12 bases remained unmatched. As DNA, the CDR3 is TGCAGCGCCATTAGACACGCGGGGGGGCCGAACACCGGGGAGCTGTTTTTT. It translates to CSAIRHAGGPNTGELFF.

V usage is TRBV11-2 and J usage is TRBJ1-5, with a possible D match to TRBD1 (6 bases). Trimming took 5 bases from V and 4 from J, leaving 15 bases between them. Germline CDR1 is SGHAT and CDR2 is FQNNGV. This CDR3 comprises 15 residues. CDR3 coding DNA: TGTGCCAGCAGCCTCGGGACATCTATTAATCAGCCCCAGCATTTT. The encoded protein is CASSLGTSINQPQHF.